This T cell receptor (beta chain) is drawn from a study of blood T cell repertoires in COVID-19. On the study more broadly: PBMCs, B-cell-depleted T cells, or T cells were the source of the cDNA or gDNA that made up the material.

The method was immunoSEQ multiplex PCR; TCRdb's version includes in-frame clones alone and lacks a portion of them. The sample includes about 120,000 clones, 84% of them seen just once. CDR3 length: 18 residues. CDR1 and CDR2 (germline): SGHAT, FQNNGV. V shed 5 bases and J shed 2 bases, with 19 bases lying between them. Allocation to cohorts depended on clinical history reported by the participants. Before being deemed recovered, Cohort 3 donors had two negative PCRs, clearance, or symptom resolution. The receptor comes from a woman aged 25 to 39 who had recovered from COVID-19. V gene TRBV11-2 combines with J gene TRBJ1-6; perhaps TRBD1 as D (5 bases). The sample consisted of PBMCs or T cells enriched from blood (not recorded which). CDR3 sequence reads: CASSPRQISTPYNSPLHF. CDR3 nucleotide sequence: TGTGCCAGCAGCCCGAGACAGATTTCAACCCCCTATAATTCACCCCTCCACTTT. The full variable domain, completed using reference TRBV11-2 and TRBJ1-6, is EAGVAQSPRYKIIEKRQSVAFWCNPISGHATLYWYQQILGQGPKLLIQFQNNGVVDDSQLPKDRFSAERLKGVDSTLKIQPAKLEDSAVYLCASSPRQISTPYNSPLHFGNGTRLTVT.